The present TCR beta chain was sequenced within a study of shared T cell receptors in the human thymus. The CDR3 length is 11 residues. Trimming at V came to 10 bases and at J to 5 bases, leaving 5 bases not matched to a gene. Germline V gene sequence: CDR1 MNHEY, CDR2 SMNVEV (reference sequence). The assay was immunoSEQ multiplex PCR, and TCRdb's table has in-frame clones only and misses some. In the table there are some 660,000 clones, about 87% of which are singletons. These sequences were also reported in another study, on human thymus T cells. Per that paper: Donors consisted of healthy Finnish infants (having corrective surgery for congenital heart defects). It was from resections taken during corrective heart surgery that the thymus tissue came. Related work showed strongly overlapping thymic repertoires across unrelated individuals.

The chain uses TRBV27 and TRBJ2-7; 7 positions match TRBD1. The sequenced sample was thymocytes. This clonotype was sampled from a boy under two years old with a congenital heart defect. This CDR3 reads CAKGAGNEQYF. The CDR3 region has the DNA TGTGCCAAGGGGGCTGGGAACGAGCAGTACTTC.